This TCR beta chain came from a study of blood T cell repertoires in COVID-19. In the study overall: In each case, the material was cDNA or gDNA derived from T cells, B-cell-depleted T cells, or PBMCs.

The CDR3 totals 15 residues. CDR1 MDHEN and CDR2 SYDVKM come from the germline V gene. Trimming left V 5 bases short and J 0 bases short, with 10 bases between. The table came from immunoSEQ multiplex PCR; TCRdb's copy has only in-frame clones and leaves some out. The sample records 200,000 to 300,000 clones, 85% to 90% being singletons. The receptor's source is a man in his sixties with acute or convalescent COVID-19. J is TRBJ2-2 and V is TRBV28; D may be TRBD1 (6 bases). The source material was peripheral blood. The CDR3 DNA reads TGTGCCAGCAGTCTCAGGACAGCGAACACCGGGGAGCTGTTTTTT. Amino acids: CASSLRTANTGELFF.